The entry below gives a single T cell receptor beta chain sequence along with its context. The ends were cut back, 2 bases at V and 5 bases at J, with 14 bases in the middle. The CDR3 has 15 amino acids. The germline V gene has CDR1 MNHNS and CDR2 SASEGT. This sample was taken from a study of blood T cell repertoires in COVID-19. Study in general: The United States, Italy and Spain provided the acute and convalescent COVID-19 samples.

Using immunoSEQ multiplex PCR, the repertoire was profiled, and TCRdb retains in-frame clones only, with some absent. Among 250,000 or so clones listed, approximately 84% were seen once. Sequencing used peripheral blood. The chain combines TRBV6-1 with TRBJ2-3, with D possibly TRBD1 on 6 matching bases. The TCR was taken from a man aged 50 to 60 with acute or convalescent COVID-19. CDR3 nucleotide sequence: TGTGCCAGCAGTGAACATGGGGGCTCAGAAGATACGCAGTATTTT. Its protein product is CASSEHGGSEDTQYF.